The present T cell receptor beta chain was sequenced within a study of hypomethylating agent response in myelodysplastic syndrome. Trimming removed 4 bases from V and 5 bases from J; junction bases left unmatched: 10. This CDR3 contains 17 residues. CDR1 is SGHTS and CDR2 is YDEGEE in the germline V gene. Survey resolution used two replicates of 200 ng, totaling approximately 400 ng DNA. The assay was immunoSEQ multiplex PCR, and TCRdb's table has in-frame clones only and misses some. The top ten hold about 30% of the sample, which has some 4,700 clones, roughly 84% seen once. The starting material was bone marrow, obtained before or after starting hypomethylating agent treatment for myelodysplastic syndrome (not recorded which). The chain has TRBV5-8 and TRBJ2-1; 12 bases agree with TRBD2. This sequence originates from a human donor with myelodysplastic syndrome. CDR3 in amino acids: CASSPLSLAGGHNEQFF. For the CDR3, the DNA is TGTGCCAGCAGCCCGTTGTCCCTAGCGGGAGGGCACAATGAGCAGTTCTTC. The full variable domain, completed using reference TRBV5-8 and TRBJ2-1, is EAGVTQSPTHLIKTRGQQATLRCSPISGHTSVYWYQQALGLGLQFLLWYDEGEERNRGNFPPRFSGRQFPNYSSELNVNALELEDSALYLCASSPLSLAGGHNEQFFGPGTRLTVL.